This TCR beta chain is from a study of cytomegalovirus exposure and HLA in healthy donors. With 60 Vbeta and 13 Jbeta primers, the PCR was carried out. The assay was immunoSEQ multiplex PCR, and TCRdb's table has in-frame clones only and misses some. The table has 150,000 to 200,000 clones, 70% to 85% seen once. General study points: Near-uniform donor sequencing depth was presumed by presence/absence analyses. From TCR beta sequences, most subjects' HLA-A and HLA-B alleles were reportedly predicted accurately.

This clone was counted a few times. Its specificity is not known. The sample was PBMCs. This TCR derives from a woman aged 30 to 39 in good health and CMV-seronegative.

This CDR3 is CASSLTSGGNTIYF. The DNA for the CDR3 is TGTGCCAGCAGCTTAACTTCAGGGGGAAACACCATATATTTT. The rearrangement joins TRBV7-3 to TRBJ1-3; TRBD1 might be the D (5 bases). The CDR3 spans 14 residues. The germline CDR1 and CDR2 sequences are SGHTA and FQGTGA. V lost 0 bases, J lost 4 bases, and 7 bases lay in between.